The 7 T cell receptor beta chains below come from one sample, sequenced in a study of cytomegalovirus exposure and HLA in healthy donors. PCR involved 60 Vbeta and 13 Jbeta primers. The repertoire was sequenced with immunoSEQ multiplex PCR; TCRdb's copy has only in-frame clones and lacks some. The profile shows 200,000 to 250,000 clones, 85% of them singletons. The material sequenced was PBMCs. Every receptor here comes from a girl aged 2 to 9 in good health and CMV-seronegative.

The chain combines TRBV5-1 with TRBJ1-4, with D possibly being TRBD1 (6 bases). CDR3 size: 15 residues. Trimming pared 4 bases from V and 2 bases from J, leaving 12 bases between. Germline CDR1 reads SGHRS; CDR2 reads YFSETQ. CDR3 bases: TGCGCCAGCAGCGCCGGCAGGGGCACTAATGAAAAACTGTTTTTT. This encodes CASSAGRGTNEKLFF.

The J gene is TRBJ2-7, the V gene TRBV4-1; tentatively, D is TRBD1 (7 bases). With 3 bases removed from V and 2 bases from J, the gap between germline ends came to 14 bases. This CDR3 spans 15 amino acids. The germline gives CDR1 MGHRA, CDR2 YSYEKL. This CDR3 is CASSHGGQQTYEQYF. DNA of the CDR3: TGCGCCAGCAGCCACGGGGGACAGCAAACCTACGAGCAGTACTTC.

V usage is TRBV5-6 and J usage is TRBJ2-5, with D maybe TRBD1 (6 bases). Trimming stripped 0 bases from V and 4 bases from J, with 7 bases between. Germline loops: CDR1 SGHDT, CDR2 YYEEEE. CDR3 size: 13 residues. The CDR3 sequence is CASSLDRAETQYF. CDR3 DNA: TGTGCCAGCAGCTTGGACAGGGCAGAGACCCAGTACTTC.

The chain joins TRBV5-4 to TRBJ2-7; 9 bases fit TRBD1. The V gene's germline CDR1 is SGHNT and CDR2 YYREEE (reference sequence). The junction had 2 bases not matched to a gene; V was cut back by 4 bases and J by 3 bases. The CDR3 consists of 13 residues. The chain's CDR3 is CASSGTGYYEQYF. CDR3 sequence (DNA): TGTGCCAGCAGCGGGACAGGGTACTACGAGCAGTACTTC.

The V and J genes are TRBV10-1 and TRBJ1-2; D unclear. Germline values: CDR1 WNHNN, CDR2 SYGVQD (reference sequence). The CDR3 runs to 13 residues. The germline V and J ends were trimmed by 2 bases and 3 bases, with 7 bases remaining between them. CDR3 DNA: TGCGCCAGCAGTGAGGAGAGGGACTATGGCTACACCTTC. This codes for CASSEERDYGYTF.

The chain carries TRBV2 and TRBJ2-7; tentative D call: TRBD1 (6 bases). Trimming pared 9 bases from V and 2 bases from J, leaving 14 bases between. Germline assignment: CDR1 SNHLY and CDR2 FYNNEI. There are 13 residues in the CDR3. The CDR3 coding sequence is TGTGCCAGTCTTAGGGACAATACCTACGAGCAGTACTTC. It yields the protein CASLRDNTYEQYF.

The chain couples TRBV27 to TRBJ2-2, with D uncertain. Germline-derived CDR1 and CDR2 are MNHEY and SMNVEV (reference sequence). This CDR3 is 12 amino acids long. V gave up 5 bases and J gave up 6 bases, with 7 bases separating them. The DNA for the CDR3 is TGTGCCAGCAGTCCTGGGCCCGGGGAGCTGTTTTTT. Its protein is CASSPGPGELFF.